A selection of T cell receptor beta chains follows, all from one sample in a study of cytomegalovirus exposure and HLA in healthy donors. Profiled with immunoSEQ multiplex PCR; TCRdb holds only in-frame clones, not every one. The sample contains approximately 220,000 clones, roughly 80% of which appear only once. Sample: PBMCs. These receptors all stem from a man aged 30-40 years in good health and CMV-seronegative. The CDR3 runs from the conserved cysteine through the conserved F or W. The D gene is left open where the match is weak. Some rows have no size entry. The others give once, few or many, or a class for an expanded clone.

clone_size,d_call,v_call,j_call,cdr3_aa,cdr3_nt
-,TRBD2,TRBV27,TRBJ2-1,CASSLWDPGLAGYNEQFF,TGTGCCAGCAGTTTATGGGATCCGGGACTAGCGGGCTACAATGAGCAGTTCTTC
-,-,TRBV5-6,TRBJ2-6,CASSVTGEALSGANVLTF,TGTGCCAGCAGTGTGACAGGAGAGGCCCTCTCTGGGGCCAACGTCCTGACTTTC
-,-,TRBV5-1,TRBJ1-2,CASSLTQGRVDYGYTF,TGCGCCAGCAGCTTGACACAGGGAAGGGTAGACTATGGCTACACCTTC
-,TRBD2,TRBV2,TRBJ2-1,CASSGRLAGGQNEQFF,TGTGCCAGCAGTGGGAGACTAGCGGGGGGGCAGAATGAGCAGTTCTTC
-,TRBD1,TRBV6-6,TRBJ1-5,CASARDRGNQPQHF,TGTGCCAGCGCCAGGGACAGGGGCAATCAGCCCCAGCATTTT
-,TRBD1,TRBV2,TRBJ1-3,CASSKTQSSPTGDGNTIYF,TGTGCCAGCAGTAAAACCCAGTCCTCCCCGACAGGGGATGGAAACACCATATATTTT
-,TRBD1,TRBV11-2,TRBJ1-2,CASSSRQGVGYTF,TGTGCCAGCAGCTCGAGACAGGGAGTAGGCTACACCTTC
-,-,TRBV29-1,TRBJ1-2,CSVSHQGYGYTF,TGCAGCGTTTCCCACCAGGGGTATGGCTACACCTTC
-,-,TRBV28,TRBJ1-5,CASSLGGGGNQPQHF,TGTGCCAGCAGTTTGGGGGGAGGGGGCAATCAGCCCCAGCATTTT
-,-,TRBV6-1,TRBJ1-4,CASSENGGSNEKLFF,TGTGCCAGCAGTGAGAACGGGGGGTCTAATGAAAAACTGTTTTTT
few,-,TRBV6-5,TRBJ2-3,CAVQRGGTDTQYF,TGTGCCGTCCAAAGGGGTGGCACAGATACGCAGTATTTT
few,TRBD1,TRBV28,TRBJ1-4,CASSRQRGLGEKLFF,TGTGCCAGCAGCCGCCAAAGGGGGCTAGGTGAAAAACTGTTTTTT
-,-,TRBV7-9,TRBJ1-5,CASSLGGGQPQHF,TGTGCCAGCAGCTTAGGGGGAGGGCAGCCCCAGCATTTT
-,TRBD1,TRBV15,TRBJ1-4,CATSTDGQGREEKLFF,TGTGCCACCAGCACAGATGGACAGGGGCGCGAGGAAAAACTGTTTTTT
-,TRBD1,TRBV28,TRBJ1-2,CASSFRTGHGYTF,TGTGCCAGCAGTTTCCGGACAGGGCATGGCTACACCTTC
-,TRBD1,TRBV29-1,TRBJ2-7,CSLTGVTYEQYF,TGCAGCCTGACAGGGGTGACCTACGAGCAGTACTTC
-,-,TRBV6-1,TRBJ1-6,CASSGQPHNSPLHF,TGTGCCAGCAGTGGACAGCCCCATAATTCACCCCTCCACTTT
-,TRBD1,TRBV6-1,TRBJ1-2,CASSEAGLTGGKTF,TGTGCCAGCAGTGAAGCGGGGCTCACAGGGGGCAAGACCTTC
-,-,TRBV7-9,TRBJ2-1,CASSLGALYNEQFF,TGTGCCAGCAGCTTAGGTGCGCTCTACAATGAGCAGTTCTTC
-,TRBD1,TRBV11-2,TRBJ2-2,CASSPYPDRGRPGELFF,TGTGCCAGCAGCCCCTACCCGGACAGGGGGCGCCCCGGGGAGCTGTTTTTT
-,-,TRBV18,TRBJ1-3,CASSPSFSGNTIYF,TGTGCCAGCTCACCTTCATTCTCTGGAAACACCATATATTTT
few,TRBD1,TRBV27,TRBJ2-7,CASSFSGQPEQYF,TGTGCCAGCAGTTTTTCGGGACAGCCCGAGCAGTACTTC
-,-,TRBV2,TRBJ1-2,CASTGPRGGFGYTF,TGTGCCAGCACCGGGCCGCGGGGGGGCTTTGGCTACACCTTC
-,-,TRBV27,TRBJ2-3,CASSLVPREADTQYF,TGTGCCAGCAGTTTAGTCCCACGAGAGGCAGATACGCAGTATTTT
-,-,TRBV28,TRBJ1-4,CASSPSGGFGEKLFF,TGTGCCAGCAGTCCCTCCGGGGGGTTTGGGGAAAAACTGTTTTTT
-,-,TRBV27,TRBJ1-5,CASSLGGVRNQPQHF,TGTGCCAGCAGTTTAGGAGGGGTTCGCAATCAGCCCCAGCATTTT
-,-,TRBV6-9,TRBJ2-7,CASSYRGSVGYEQYF,TGTGCCAGCAGTTACCGGGGGAGCGTAGGGTACGAGCAGTACTTC
-,-,TRBV7-2,TRBJ1-5,CASSLKSQPQHF,TGTGCCAGCAGCTTAAAAAGCCAGCCCCAGCATTTT
few,TRBD1,TRBV2,TRBJ1-1,CASSGHPPRQGQPVAFF,TGTGCCAGCAGTGGCCATCCCCCCCGACAGGGCCAGCCCGTAGCTTTCTTT
-,-,TRBV28,TRBJ2-7,CASRRSSYEQYF,TGTGCCAGTCGTCGTAGCTCCTACGAGCAGTACTTC
-,-,TRBV10-1,TRBJ2-2,CASSVGHAGELFF,TGCGCCAGCAGTGTCGGTCACGCCGGGGAGCTGTTTTTT
-,TRBD2,TRBV5-6,TRBJ2-7,CASNSGTSGGVIYEQYF,TGTGCCAGCAACTCTGGGACTAGCGGGGGGGTTATCTACGAGCAGTACTTC
once,-,TRBV9,TRBJ2-1,CASSVAGRGDEQFF,TGTGCCAGCAGCGTAGCTGGAAGAGGCGATGAGCAGTTCTTC
-,-,TRBV7-3,TRBJ2-5,CASSLTQGETQYF,TGTGCCAGCAGCTTAACTCAGGGAGAGACCCAGTACTTC
-,-,TRBV4-3,TRBJ2-7,CASSQEPLGQTYEQYF,TGCGCCAGCAGCCAAGAACCCCTGGGACAAACCTACGAGCAGTACTTC
-,TRBD2,TRBV7-3,TRBJ2-3,CASSLYPGLATDTQYF,TGTGCCAGCAGCTTGTATCCGGGACTAGCGACAGATACGCAGTATTTT
-,-,TRBV7-9,TRBJ1-1,CASSLGSPGTEAFF,TGTGCCAGCAGCTTAGGTAGCCCGGGCACTGAAGCTTTCTTT
-,-,TRBV4-1,TRBJ2-3,CASSQEVGRVIGTQYF,TGCGCCAGCAGCCAAGAAGTAGGCAGGGTTATAGGTACGCAGTATTTT
-,TRBD1,TRBV19,TRBJ1-1,CASSIFGQGGTEAFF,TGTGCCAGTAGTATCTTCGGACAGGGAGGAACTGAAGCTTTCTTT
-,-,TRBV19,TRBJ1-5,CASSTGLQPQHF,TGTGCCAGTAGTACAGGGCTTCAGCCCCAGCATTTT
few,-,TRBV4-3,TRBJ2-7,CASSQDLDYFGEQYF,TGCGCCAGCAGCCAAGATCTCGATTATTTCGGCGAGCAGTACTTC
-,-,TRBV5-6,TRBJ1-2,CASSLGGGLNYGYTF,TGTGCCAGCAGCTTGGGAGGGGGTCTGAACTATGGCTACACCTTC
-,TRBD1,TRBV9,TRBJ2-1,CASSPGQVIGIKNEQFF,TGTGCCAGCAGCCCGGGACAGGTAATAGGGATTAAGAATGAGCAGTTCTTC